This entry lists 17 T cell receptor beta chains sequenced from one sample in a study of T cell repertoires in cytomegalovirus infection. MiXCR, run by TCRdb on the reads, gives a single entry per CDR3 protein. In the table there are about 150,000 distinct CDR3 sequences, 23% of which are singletons. Source material: PBMCs. These receptors were taken from a human donor in good health (CMV status not recorded). Some clones in this sample may be carry-over from other donors' samples.

This clonotype was found a few times. The V and J genes are TRBV7-2 and TRBJ2-7; 9 bases agree with TRBD1. The CDR3 is 14 residues long. Germline V gives CDR1 SGHTA, CDR2 FQGNSA. J gave up 5 bases and V 0 bases, and 2 bases lay outside the gene matches. Here the CDR3 DNA reads TGTGCCAGCAGCTTAGCACAGGGGGCCAACGAGCAGTACTTC. Its translation: CASSLAQGANEQYF.

V gene TRBV5-5 combines with J gene TRBJ1-1; 7 bases align to TRBD1. The J segment lost 7 bases and the V segment lost 5 bases, leaving 8 bases of the junction unmatched. This CDR3 is 13 amino acids long. Looked up from germline, CDR1 is SGHKS and CDR2 is YYEKEE (reference sequence). CDR3 DNA: TGTGCCAGCAGATCCGGGACAGAGTATGAAGCTTTCTTT. Protein: CASRSGTEYEAFF.

The rearrangement links TRBV12-3 or TRBV12-4 to TRBJ2-5; possible D gene TRBD2, 5 bases. This CDR3 comprises 14 residues. V lost 6 bases to trimming and J lost 2 bases, with 13 bases between them. DNA of the CDR3: TGTGCCAGCAGCCCCGGAGGCAGTCAAGAGACCCAGTACTTC. Translation gives CASSPGGSQETQYF.

This clonotype was detected ten times or more. J is TRBJ2-2 and V is TRBV7-2; maybe TRBD1 (5 bases). V was shortened by 1 base and J by 0 bases, with 12 bases between the two germline ends. The CDR3 extends over 17 amino acids. Germline values: CDR1 SGHTA, CDR2 FQGNSA. CDR3 sequence: CASSLEGAATNTGELFF. In DNA form, the CDR3 reads TGTGCCAGCAGCTTAGAAGGGGCGGCTACGAACACCGGGGAGCTGTTTTTT.

V is TRBV28 and J is TRBJ2-6; 12 positions agree with TRBD2. The CDR3 has 16 residues. Unmatched junction bases numbered 1, after V lost 5 bases and J lost 2 bases. Germline V lookup: CDR1 MDHEN, CDR2 SYDVKM. The CDR3 DNA sequence: TGTGCCAGCAGTCGGACTAGCGGGGCTGGGGCCAACGTCCTGACTTTC. Translation: CASSRTSGAGANVLTF. The full variable domain, its missing parts supplied by reference TRBV28 and TRBJ2-6, is DVKVTQSSRYLVKRTGEKVFLECVQDMDHENMFWYRQDPGLGLRLIYFSYDVKMKEKGDIPEGYSVSREKKERFSLILESASTNQTSMYLCASSRTSGAGANVLTFGAGSRLTVL.

This clonotype was seen more than once but under ten times. V gene TRBV20-1 combines with J gene TRBJ2-3; TRBD2 matches 10 bases. CDR3 size: 15 residues. In germline, CDR1 is DFQATT, CDR2 SNEGSKA (reference sequence). With 6 bases clipped from V and 4 bases from J, the junction kept 10 bases outside the gene matches. The CDR3 nucleotides read TGCAGTGCGGAGGGGACTAGCGATCTCCCAGATACGCAGTATTTT. It yields the protein CSAEGTSDLPDTQYF.

This clonotype has only a few counts. The chain recombines TRBV7-9 with TRBJ1-1, with a possible D match to TRBD1 (5 bases). The V end lost 4 bases, the J end lost 8 bases, and 17 bases lay between the germline ends. Looked up from germline, CDR1 is SEHNR and CDR2 is FQNEAQ (reference sequence). This CDR3 spans 14 amino acids. CDR3 DNA sequence: TGTGCCAGCAGCTCTACACGCGGACACTTCGAAGCTTTCTTT. Its protein is CASSSTRGHFEAFF.

The V gene is TRBV6-6, the J gene TRBJ2-7; maybe TRBD2 (6 bases). This CDR3 spans 17 amino acids. Trimming took off 7 bases at V and 6 bases at J, with 28 bases between the two ends. Germline values: CDR1 MNHNY, CDR2 SVGAGI (reference sequence). CDR3 nucleotide sequence: TGTGCCAGCACCCCGAGTGTCGGGGGTCTAGGGTCGTTCGAGCAGTACTTC. Its translation: CASTPSVGGLGSFEQYF.

There are a few counts of this clonotype. The rearrangement uses TRBV15 and TRBJ2-5; 8 bases agree with TRBD1. The V gene's germline CDR1 is LNHNV and CDR2 YYDKDF (reference sequence). CDR3 length: 15 amino acids. The V and J ends lost 1 base and 2 bases, in that order; junction bases with no gene match: 3. CDR3 sequence: CATSRGGTGQETQYF. In DNA form, the CDR3 reads TGTGCCACCAGCAGAGGCGGGACAGGACAAGAGACCCAGTACTTC.

This clonotype has ten or more counts. J is TRBJ1-2 and V is TRBV7-2; tentatively, D is TRBD1 (5 bases). Germline V gene sequence: CDR1 SGHTA, CDR2 FQGNSA. The CDR3 has 14 residues. The V and J ends lost 5 bases and 3 bases respectively, with 13 bases between them. CDR3 sequence reads: CASSARLGDYGYTF. In DNA form, the CDR3 reads TGTGCCAGCAGCGCCCGTTTGGGGGACTATGGCTACACCTTC. The complete variable domain, with remaining parts taken from reference TRBV7-2 and TRBJ1-2, reads GAGVSQSPSNKVTEKGKDVELRCDPISGHTALYWYRQSLGQGLEFLIYFQGNSAPDKSGLPSDRFSAERTGGSVSTLTIQRTQQEDSAVYLCASSARLGDYGYTFGSGTRLTVV.

This clonotype was detected a few times. The chain combines TRBV28 with TRBJ1-5; 8 bases match TRBD1. This CDR3 has 14 residues. The V and J ends lost 3 bases and 5 bases, in that order; junction bases with no gene match: 3. Germline CDR1 is MDHEN and CDR2 is SYDVKM. CDR3 in DNA: TGTGCCAGCAGTTTCGCAGGGGGCGATCAGCCCCAGCATTTT. Translation: CASSFAGGDQPQHF.

The chain combines TRBV5-6 with TRBJ1-1, with D possibly being TRBD1 (5 bases). The V gene's germline CDR1 is SGHDT and CDR2 YYEEEE. V dropped 3 bases and J dropped 3 bases, with 9 bases sitting between them. CDR3 length: 13 amino acids. The CDR3 DNA is TGTGCCAGCAGCTCCGCGGGGGACACTGAAGCTTTCTTT. Amino acids: CASSSAGDTEAFF.

This clonotype was counted only a few times. The genes are TRBV7-9 and TRBJ2-1; possible D gene TRBD2, 6 bases. From germline, CDR1 is SEHNR and CDR2 FQNEAQ (reference sequence). With 5 bases removed from V and 4 bases from J, the gap between germline ends came to 18 bases. The CDR3 contains 16 residues. DNA for the CDR3: TGTGCCAGCAGCACACGCGGGACTCTCCTATACAATGAGCAGTTCTTC. It encodes CASSTRGTLLYNEQFF.

Many counts were recorded for this clonotype. This chain joins TRBV3-1 and TRBJ1-5, with 7 bases that match TRBD1. This CDR3 region has 13 residues. The ends lost 6 bases at V and 4 bases at J; junction bases unmatched: 3. Germline assignment: CDR1 LGHDT and CDR2 YNNKEL (reference sequence). CDR3 sequence (DNA): TGTGCCAGCAGTCAACAGGGGAATCAGCCCCAGCATTTT. This translates into CASSQQGNQPQHF.

This clonotype is medium-sized (0.01 to 0.1%) within its sample. The rearrangement joins TRBV27 to TRBJ2-2, with 9 bases that match TRBD2. The V gene's germline CDR1 is MNHEY and CDR2 SMNVEV (reference sequence). This CDR3 comprises 16 residues. After removal of 5 bases from V and 0 bases from J, the junction contained 4 bases not matched to a gene. The CDR3 DNA is TGTGCCAGCAGTATCTGGACTAGCGCGAACACCGGGGAGCTGTTTTTT. Protein product: CASSIWTSANTGELFF.

This clonotype has ten or more counts. The V and J genes are TRBV20-1 and TRBJ1-5, with a possible D match to TRBD1 (6 bases). This CDR3 spans 14 amino acids. Between the trimmed V and J ends, which lost 3 bases and 1 base, there was a span of 10 bases. CDR1 is DFQATT, CDR2 SNEGSKA, per germline (reference sequence). The CDR3 loop reads CSARLGTSNQPQHF. CDR3 nucleotide sequence: TGCAGTGCTAGGCTCGGGACAAGCAATCAGCCCCAGCATTTT.

This clonotype was observed a handful of times. The chain couples TRBV6-5 to TRBJ2-7; perhaps TRBD2 as D (6 bases). The CDR3 consists of 14 residues. CDR1 MNHEY and CDR2 SVGAGI come from the germline V gene. V was pared by 6 bases and J by 5 bases, with 17 bases between. CDR3 DNA sequence: TGTGCCAGCAGCGAGTACACTAGCTTCGACGAGCAGTACTTC. This gives the protein CASSEYTSFDEQYF.